This entry describes one TCR beta chain. These data are taken from a study of T cells in localized non-small cell lung cancer. This CDR3 is 16 amino acids long. The V gene end was trimmed by 4 bases and the J gene end by 6 bases; junction bases not matched to a gene: 11. CDR1 SGHDT and CDR2 YYEEEE come from the germline V gene. Repertoires were generated with immunoSEQ multiplex PCR, while TCRdb's copy carries only in-frame clones and drops some. Here the sample spans approximately 70,000 clones, 70% to 90% being singletons. Sequenced material: peripheral blood, taken before any cancer treatment. The genes are TRBV5-6 and TRBJ2-2; 8 bases align to TRBD2. The sequence came from a male donor older than 55 with stage III squamous cell lung carcinoma. Here the CDR3 reads CASSPLSGDVAGELFF. DNA for the CDR3: TGTGCCAGCAGCCCCCTTAGCGGGGATGTCGCCGGGGAGCTGTTTTTT.